This T cell receptor beta chain was recorded in a study of blood T cells in healthy people across ages. With a J-beta primer mix and a sample-barcoded 5' primer, a second PCR ran about 7 to 11 cycles. Any given sample supplied a minimum of 3 million CDR3-containing paired-end reads. TCRdb reprocessed the 5' RACE reads via MiXCR and lists one record per CDR3 protein. The data show about 400,000 distinct CDR3 sequences, with about half seen just once and around 49% held by the top ten. The CDR3 totals 13 residues. V was cut by 1 base and J by 7 bases, with 8 bases left in between. Germline assignment: CDR1 MDHEN and CDR2 SYDVKM.

This TCR derives from a man between 60 and 75 years old in good health. The chain carries TRBV28 and TRBJ2-1, with a possible D match to TRBD1 (6 bases). Sequenced sample: blood. CDR3 DNA sequence: TGTGCCAGCAGTTTATTGGGGGCGAATGAGCAGTTCTTC. Amino acids: CASSLLGANEQFF.